This passage covers 11 T cell receptor beta chains from one sample sequenced in a study of blood T cell repertoires in COVID-19. TCRdb's copy holds only in-frame clones and misses some; the assay was immunoSEQ multiplex PCR. The sample has 80,000 to 95,000 clones, 85% to 90% seen once. Sequencing was carried out using peripheral blood. The receptors shown here come from a woman older than 75 in a cohort sampled during active or convalescent COVID-19.

This clone was recorded only once. The rearrangement links TRBV18 to TRBJ2-7; 11 bases map to TRBD2. V dropped 3 bases and J dropped 3; count of bases not matched to a gene: 4. Germline values: CDR1 KGHSH, CDR2 LQKENI. The CDR3 consists of 15 residues. The CDR3 loop reads CASSPGLAVIYEQYF. For the CDR3, the DNA is TGTGCCAGCTCACCGGGACTAGCGGTAATCTACGAGCAGTACTTC.

V is TRBV5-1 and J is TRBJ2-1; 7 bases are a match to TRBD1. Germline lookup yields CDR1 SGHRS and CDR2 YFSETQ. This CDR3 is built from 16 residues. J lost 4 bases, V lost 4 bases, and 11 bases had no gene match. CDR3 bases: TGCGCCAGCAGCCTTACAGGGGTAGGGTTTTACAATGAGCAGTTCTTC. Protein: CASSLTGVGFYNEQFF. Full variable domain (missing parts from reference TRBV5-1 and TRBJ2-1): KAGVTQTPRYLIKTRGQQVTLSCSPISGHRSVSWYQQTPGQGLQFLFEYFSETQRNKGNFPGRFSGRQFSNSRSEMNVSTLELGDSALYLCASSLTGVGFYNEQFFGPGTRLTVL.

CDR3 sequence (DNA): TGTGCCAGCAGCAACCGGGCCAGCGGGGTCAATCAGCCCCAGCATTTT. It yields the protein CASSNRASGVNQPQHF. The chain couples TRBV2 to TRBJ1-5; no definite D call. CDR3 length equals 16 residues. V was shortened by 6 bases and J by 3 bases, with 18 bases between the two germline ends. Germline CDR1 reads SNHLY; CDR2 reads FYNNEI.

This clone came up a few times. The chain couples TRBV27 to TRBJ1-2, with D uncertain. Trimming shortened V by 7 bases and J by 4 bases, and 13 bases separated the two germline ends. Germline V gives CDR1 MNHEY, CDR2 SMNVEV (reference sequence). The CDR3 totals 13 residues. CDR3 region: CASTANSLYGYTF. The CDR3 DNA is TGTGCCAGCACGGCGAACAGCCTCTATGGCTACACCTTC.

In its sample, this clone was seen a few times. This chain links TRBV5-1 with TRBJ2-1; possible D gene TRBD1, 6 bases. CDR3 size: 16 residues. Germline V gives CDR1 SGHRS, CDR2 YFSETQ. V gave up 8 bases and J gave up 7 bases, with 25 bases separating them. The CDR3 DNA is TGCGCCAGTCAACAAAGGGAAGGGGGATCGGGGAATGAGCAGTTCTTC. Residues: CASQQREGGSGNEQFF.

The rearrangement links TRBV2 to TRBJ2-7; D may be TRBD2 (5 bases). The germline V gene encodes CDR1 SNHLY and CDR2 FYNNEI. V was pared by 3 bases and J by 9 bases, with 15 bases between. This CDR3 is 13 amino acids long. CDR3 DNA: TGTGCCAGCAGTGAGTACTCAAGAACTAGGCAGTACGTC. It translates to CASSEYSRTRQYV.

This chain joins TRBV2 and TRBJ2-2; tentatively, D is TRBD2 (6 bases). The CDR3 is 15 amino acids. Germline loops: CDR1 SNHLY, CDR2 FYNNEI. The V gene lost 5 bases and the J gene lost 2 bases, with 12 bases spanning the gap. The CDR3 sequence is CASSLGGLNTGELFF. DNA for the CDR3: TGTGCCAGCAGTCTCGGGGGTTTAAACACCGGGGAGCTGTTTTTT.

This chain's CDR3 is CASSFGTSGRVTQYF. CDR3 bases: TGTGCCAGCAGCTTCGGGACTAGCGGGAGGGTTACGCAGTATTTT. The chain couples TRBV5-4 to TRBJ2-3; 16 bases map to TRBD2. The germline V gene encodes CDR1 SGHNT and CDR2 YYREEE (reference sequence). The CDR3 sequence is 15 residues long. J gave up 8 bases and V 2 bases, and 2 bases lay outside the gene matches.

The chain links TRBV7-3 to TRBJ1-1, with D possibly matching TRBD1 (5 bases). The V end was cut by 7 bases, the J end by 1 base, with 10 bases between. Germline CDR1 reads SGHTA; CDR2 reads FQGTGA. The CDR3 length is 13 residues. This CDR3 reads CASMQGTNTEAFF. The CDR3 nucleotides are TGTGCCAGCATGCAGGGAACGAACACTGAAGCTTTCTTT.

The chain links TRBV9 to TRBJ1-2; no firm D call. This CDR3 is 12 amino acids long. V was shortened by 3 bases and J by 7 bases, with 10 bases between the two germline ends. Germline CDR1 and CDR2: SGDLS and YYNGEE. DNA for the CDR3: TGTGCCAGCAGCGCCCCCCCCGGTGGCTACACCTTC. It specifies CASSAPPGGYTF.

The chain uses TRBV10-3 and TRBJ1-3; no definite D call. V shed 8 bases and J shed 0 bases, with 11 bases lying between them. CDR3 length equals 14 residues. Germline lookup yields CDR1 ENHRY and CDR2 SYGVKD. CDR3 nucleotide sequence: TGTGCCATCTCATCCCCGAGCTCTGGAAACACCATATATTTT. This encodes CAISSPSSGNTIYF.